A single sample is the source of the 9 T cell receptor beta chains below, sequenced in a study of T cells after yellow fever vaccination. TCRdb ran MiXCR on the 5' RACE reads and lists one entry per CDR3 protein. The profile shows roughly 340,000 distinct CDR3 sequences, about 4% of them singletons. This specimen was PBMCs, taken 5 days after the yellow fever booster vaccination. The receptors were sampled from a young man who received the YFV17D yellow fever vaccine.

The sample holds a few counts of this clonotype. The chain links TRBV6-6 to TRBJ1-2, with a possible D match to TRBD1 (5 bases). CDR3 length: 16 residues. V lost 0 bases to trimming and J lost 0 bases, with 11 bases between them. Germline lookup yields CDR1 MNHNY and CDR2 SVGAGI (reference sequence). The CDR3 loop is CASSYSTGPPNYGYTF. The CDR3 nucleotides are TGTGCCAGCAGTTACTCGACGGGGCCCCCTAACTATGGCTACACCTTC.

Only a few counts were recorded for this clonotype. CDR3 nucleotides: TGCAGTGCTATGGCAGGGGGCACAGATACGCAGTATTTT. It codes for CSAMAGGTDTQYF. This rearrangement joins TRBV20-1 to TRBJ2-3; tentatively, D is TRBD1 (6 bases). V shed 4 bases and J shed 1 base, with 9 bases lying between them. The CDR3 spans 13 residues. Germline values: CDR1 DFQATT, CDR2 SNEGSKA (reference sequence).

This clonotype came up a few times. This chain uses TRBV12-3 or TRBV12-4 with TRBJ2-5; perhaps D is TRBD1 or TRBD2 (6 bases each). This CDR3 is 15 amino acids long. Trimming left V 5 bases short and J 6 bases short, with 19 bases between. CDR3 region: CASSPGGAVKKTQYF. The CDR3 bases are TGTGCCAGCAGTCCCGGGGGCGCGGTTAAGAAGACCCAGTACTTC.

This clonotype was seen many times. Compared with germline, one end of the junction differs, possibly owing to a read error. J is TRBJ2-2 and V is TRBV11-2; D is unresolved. This CDR3 region has 13 residues. The germline CDR1 and CDR2 sequences are SGHAT and FQNNGV. CDR3 DNA sequence: TGTGCCAGCAGCTTTTCGAACGCCGGGGAGCTGTTTTTT. Translation: CASSFSNAGELFF.

This chain links TRBV15 with TRBJ1-1, with D unresolved. Germline V gene data show CDR1 as LNHNV and CDR2 as YYDKDF (reference sequence). V shed 0 bases and J shed 3 bases, with 8 bases lying between them. This CDR3 has 14 amino acids. CDR3 amino acids: CATSREIGHTEAFF. As DNA, the CDR3 is TGTGCCACCAGCAGAGAAATCGGTCACACTGAAGCTTTCTTT.

V usage is TRBV4-2 and J usage is TRBJ1-3, with a tentative D call TRBD1 (5 bases). Between the trimmed V and J ends, which lost 0 bases and 0 bases, there was a span of 12 bases. The CDR3 runs to 17 residues. The germline V gene has CDR1 LGHNA and CDR2 YNFKEQ. The CDR3 spells CASSQDRQGSSGNTIYF. The CDR3 nucleotides are TGTGCCAGCAGCCAAGACCGTCAGGGAAGCTCTGGAAACACCATATATTTT.

This clonotype appeared a few times. The V call is TRBV29-1, the J call TRBJ2-7, with TRBD1 identical over 7 bases. This CDR3 region has 12 residues. V dropped 7 bases and J dropped 3; count of bases not matched to a gene: 6. The germline V gene encodes CDR1 SQVTM and CDR2 ANQGSEA. As DNA, the CDR3 is TGCAGCGCACGGGACAGCGGCTACGAGCAGTACGTC. As protein: CSARDSGYEQYV.

The sample holds a few counts of this clonotype. V gene TRBV3-1 combines with J gene TRBJ2-2; 8 bases map to TRBD2. The germline gives CDR1 LGHDT, CDR2 YNNKEL (reference sequence). This CDR3 has 15 residues. Losses at the gene ends were 3 bases for V and 6 bases for J; bases not matched to a gene: 6. CDR3 sequence (DNA): TGTGCCAGCAGCCAGACTAGCGATTATGCCGGGGAGCTGTTTTTT. This codes for CASSQTSDYAGELFF.

In this sample, this clonotype turned up a few times. The chain joins TRBV5-1 to TRBJ2-5, with D hard to call. From germline, CDR1 is SGHRS and CDR2 YFSETQ. Deletions cut 4 bases from V and 4 bases from J, with 11 bases between. This CDR3 is built from 13 residues. DNA for the CDR3: TGCGCCAGCAGCCCAATACCCGGAGAGACCCAGTACTTC. Amino acids: CASSPIPGETQYF.